The 8 T cell receptor beta chains in this list originate from one sample, sequenced in a study of cytomegalovirus exposure and HLA in healthy donors. The PCR was carried out with 60 Vbeta primers and 13 Jbeta primers. Clones were read by immunoSEQ multiplex PCR, and TCRdb kept only the in-frame ones, dropping some. The sample records some 200,000 clones, approximately 80% being singletons. The sequencing input was PBMCs. Receptor source: a girl aged 10 to 17 in good health and CMV-seronegative.

The chain uses TRBV7-2 and TRBJ1-1; D is unresolved. There are 13 residues in the CDR3. Trimming stripped 2 bases from V and 11 bases from J, with 15 bases between. The V gene's germline CDR1 is SGHTA and CDR2 FQGNSA. The DNA of the CDR3 is TGTGCCAGCAGCTTAAACTTTAAATTAGAGGCTTTCTTT. It translates to CASSLNFKLEAFF.

This clone is a singleton in its sample. The genes are TRBV14 and TRBJ2-7; maybe TRBD2 (5 bases). V lost 5 bases to trimming and J lost 2 bases, with 10 bases between them. This CDR3 comprises 13 residues. Germline V gives CDR1 SGHDN, CDR2 FVKESK. The DNA for the CDR3 is TGTGCCAGCAGCGGGAGAGTCCCCTACGAGCAGTACTTC. Its protein is CASSGRVPYEQYF.

The chain has TRBV7-9 and TRBJ1-1; a weak D match, TRBD1 (5 bases). Germline-derived CDR1 and CDR2 are SEHNR and FQNEAQ (reference sequence). The CDR3 runs 17 residues. V was cut by 2 bases and J by 5 bases, with 21 bases left in between. CDR3 bases: TGTGCCAGCAGCTTATACGTGGCGGGGCCTGCGGGGACTGAAGCTTTCTTT. Translation: CASSLYVAGPAGTEAFF.

The chain is built from TRBV5-1 and TRBJ2-1, with no clear D. The CDR3 length is 15 residues. Germline assignment: CDR1 SGHRS and CDR2 YFSETQ. V was pared by 0 bases and J by 4 bases, with 11 bases between. The CDR3 sequence is CASSLAPASYNEQFF. As DNA, the CDR3 is TGCGCCAGCAGCTTGGCCCCAGCGAGTTACAATGAGCAGTTCTTC.

With regard to this clone: An end of the junction differs from the germline gene, which may be a read error. The DNA of the CDR3 is TGTTCCAGCAGCCCCGGGCCAACGGGGGGCTCACCCCTCCACTTT. Amino acids: CSSSPGPTGGSPLHF. The chain joins TRBV7-9 to TRBJ1-6; a weak D match, TRBD1 (6 bases). The CDR3 is 15 residues long. Germline assignment: CDR1 SEHNR and CDR2 FQNEAQ (reference sequence). Combining the CDR3 with reference TRBV7-9 and TRBJ1-6 gives the whole variable domain DTGVSQNPRHKITKRGQNVTFRCDPISEHNRLYWYRQTLGQGPEFLTYFQNEAQLEKSRLLSDRFSAERPKGSFSTLEIQRTEQGDSAMYLCSSSPGPTGGSPLHFGNGTRLTVT.

This clone has only one observation. The chain uses TRBV2 and TRBJ2-3; the D is unclear. The CDR3 loop spans 14 amino acids. V lost 5 bases to trimming and J lost 2 bases, with 11 bases between them. CDR1 SNHLY and CDR2 FYNNEI come from the germline V gene. Here the CDR3 reads CASSTSQITDTQYF. CDR3 nucleotide sequence: TGTGCCAGCAGTACCTCACAGATCACAGATACGCAGTATTTT.

V gene TRBV10-1 combines with J gene TRBJ1-1; a possible D gene is TRBD1 (6 bases). CDR3 size: 18 residues. CDR1 and CDR2 (germline): WNHNN, SYGVQD (reference sequence). Between the trimmed V and J ends, which lost 4 bases and 4 bases, there was a span of 25 bases. The CDR3 DNA sequence: TGCGCCAGCAGTGGGTCTAAGGCAGGGGCAATGAGGGGCACTGAAGCTTTCTTT. It encodes CASSGSKAGAMRGTEAFF.

This chain uses TRBV28 with TRBJ2-3, with TRBD1 identical over 8 bases. The germline CDR1 and CDR2 sequences are MDHEN and SYDVKM. V was clipped by 5 bases and J by 0 bases; unmatched bases: 10. The CDR3 is 17 amino acids. The CDR3 is CASSTIRTGTSTDTQYF. Written as DNA, the CDR3 is TGTGCCAGCAGTACTATTAGGACAGGGACCAGCACAGATACGCAGTATTTT.